The 18 T cell receptor beta chains given below trace back to one sample, sequenced in a study of cytomegalovirus exposure and HLA in healthy donors. The PCR employed 60 Vbeta primers together with 13 Jbeta primers. Libraries were prepared by immunoSEQ multiplex PCR; TCRdb keeps only in-frame clonotypes and omits some of them. The sample lists 140,000 to 150,000 clones, nearly 80% occurring once. The material sequenced was PBMCs. The source is a woman aged 30 to 39 in good health and CMV-seronegative.

The table lists this clone with a count of one. The gene calls are TRBV6-6 and TRBJ2-3; D may be TRBD1 (5 bases). V was clipped by 4 bases and J by 3 bases, with 14 bases between them. Germline CDR1 and CDR2: MNHNY and SVGAGI (reference sequence). This CDR3 has 15 amino acids. The CDR3 region is CASSSTPAGTDTQYF. Written as DNA, the CDR3 is TGTGCCAGCAGTTCTACCCCCGCAGGGACAGATACGCAGTATTTT.

This clone was counted once. This chain links TRBV5-1 with TRBJ2-1, with D tentatively TRBD2 (7 bases). Germline CDR1 reads SGHRS; CDR2 reads YFSETQ. Trimming pared 9 bases from V and 5 bases from J, leaving 15 bases between. The CDR3 contains 13 residues. The CDR3 bases are TGCGCCACGGGGGAGGGGGTGGACAATGAGCAGTTCTTC. Protein sequence: CATGEGVDNEQFF.

The chain couples TRBV30 to TRBJ1-3, with 9 bases identical to TRBD1. After removal of 4 bases from V and 4 bases from J, the junction contained 5 bases not matched to a gene. From germline, CDR1 is GTSNPN and CDR2 SVGIG (reference sequence). The CDR3 spans 14 residues. CDR3 DNA sequence: TGTGCCTGGAATCGGGACAGGGTAGGAAACACCATATATTTT. The encoded protein is CAWNRDRVGNTIYF.

The chain has TRBV10-3 and TRBJ1-2; 8 bases are shared with TRBD1. Germline trimming cut 3 bases from V and 10 bases from J; bases unmatched to any gene: 13. The CDR3 consists of 15 residues. Germline V lookup: CDR1 ENHRY, CDR2 SYGVKD. The CDR3 spells CAISDDRGSHLAYTF. The DNA of the CDR3 is TGTGCCATCAGTGACGACAGGGGATCCCACCTCGCCTACACCTTC.

The J gene is TRBJ1-1, the V gene TRBV19; the match to TRBD1 covers 7 bases. V lost 3 bases to trimming and J lost 3 bases; unmatched junction nucleotides: 4. Germline values: CDR1 LNHDA, CDR2 SQIVND (reference sequence). The CDR3 consists of 14 residues. The CDR3 spells CASSIRDSYTEAFF. The CDR3 DNA follows: TGTGCCAGTAGTATTAGGGACAGCTACACTGAAGCTTTCTTT.

The chain couples TRBV7-2 to TRBJ1-3; D remains unclear. V lost 5 bases and J 0 bases, leaving 14 bases between the germline ends. In germline, CDR1 is SGHTA, CDR2 FQGNSA. The CDR3 spans 16 residues. CDR3 region: CASSPWRTDSGNTIYF. CDR3 sequence (DNA): TGTGCCAGCAGCCCCTGGCGGACTGACTCTGGAAACACCATATATTTT.

The chain combines TRBV6-5 with TRBJ2-7; TRBD1 aligns across 11 bases. The CDR3 runs to 13 residues. Germline V CDR1 and CDR2: MNHEY, SVGAGI. The V segment lost 7 bases and the J segment 7 bases; nucleotides outside the gene matches: 6. The CDR3 protein is CASNRGQGDEQYF. In DNA form, the CDR3 reads TGTGCCAGCAACCGGGGACAGGGGGATGAGCAGTACTTC.

The chain carries TRBV23-1 and TRBJ2-3; 7 bases fit TRBD1. TRBV23-1 is treated as an ORF (open reading frame) with a function not yet certain. This CDR3 comprises 19 residues. J gave up 0 bases and V 0 bases, and 12 bases lay outside the gene matches. DNA of the CDR3: TGCGCCAGCAGTCAATCGTGCAGGGGGTTAGACCCTAGCACAGATACGCAGTATTTT. This translates into CASSQSCRGLDPSTDTQYF.

The chain links TRBV7-3 to TRBJ1-2; 8 bases agree with TRBD1. Germline V gene lookup returns CDR1 SGHTA and CDR2 FQGTGA. With 2 bases clipped from V and 7 bases from J, the junction kept 9 bases outside the gene matches. This CDR3 is built from 15 residues. The CDR3 spells CASSLDPQGGGGYTF. The CDR3 DNA reads as TGTGCCAGCAGCTTAGACCCACAGGGGGGAGGTGGCTACACCTTC.

CDR3 bases: TGTGCCAGCAGCGGATTGCAGGGGAGAAGATACGAGCAGTACTTC. This sequence encodes CASSGLQGRRYEQYF. The gene calls are TRBV5-4 and TRBJ2-7; D perhaps matches TRBD1 (6 bases). V was clipped by 4 bases and J by 4 bases, with 18 bases between them. CDR3 length: 15 amino acids. The V gene's germline CDR1 is SGHNT and CDR2 YYREEE (reference sequence).

The chain is built from TRBV6-5 and TRBJ1-5, with TRBD1 matching 7 bases. V gave up 6 bases and J gave up 6 bases; unmatched junction bases: 8. The V gene's germline CDR1 is MNHEY and CDR2 SVGAGI. This CDR3 has 14 residues. CDR3 sequence reads: CASRRDRSGQPQHF. The CDR3 nucleotides are TGTGCCAGCAGACGGGACAGATCAGGTCAGCCCCAGCATTTT.

This chain joins TRBV7-6 and TRBJ2-1; 10 bases line up with TRBD1. The germline CDR1 and CDR2 sequences are SGHVS and FNYEAQ. Trimming took 4 bases from V and 8 from J; bases not matched to a gene: 5. This CDR3 has 14 amino acids. CDR3 in DNA: TGTGCCAGCAGCTCATTGGACAGGGGGGATGAGCAGTTCTTC. Translation: CASSSLDRGDEQFF.

This chain joins TRBV6-1 and TRBJ2-1; no clear D gene. V was shortened by 3 bases and J by 4 bases, with 13 bases between the two germline ends. CDR3 length: 15 residues. Germline loops: CDR1 MNHNS, CDR2 SASEGT. The CDR3 region has the DNA TGTGCCAGCAGTGAGCGGCAGAGGCTTTACAATGAGCAGTTCTTC. Amino acids: CASSERQRLYNEQFF.

The chain employs TRBV27 and TRBJ1-2, with D perhaps matching TRBD1 (6 bases). V was trimmed by 3 bases and J by 1 base, leaving 12 bases between them. This CDR3 region has 15 residues. Germline-derived CDR1 and CDR2 are MNHEY and SMNVEV (reference sequence). The chain's CDR3 is CASSFRRGGNYGYTF. The DNA for the CDR3 is TGTGCCAGCAGTTTTAGGAGGGGGGGTAACTATGGCTACACCTTC.

V is TRBV6-6 and J is TRBJ2-5, with D possibly matching TRBD1 (6 bases). This CDR3 is 15 amino acids long. V shed 2 bases and J shed 3 bases, with 13 bases lying between them. The V gene's germline CDR1 is MNHNY and CDR2 SVGAGI (reference sequence). Here the CDR3 reads CASSYGDTWEETQYF. The CDR3 coding sequence is TGTGCCAGCAGTTACGGGGACACATGGGAAGAGACCCAGTACTTC.

The chain couples TRBV4-2 to TRBJ1-2, with 7 nucleotides matching TRBD1. The CDR3 sequence is 15 residues long. Germline lookup yields CDR1 LGHNA and CDR2 YNFKEQ. The J segment lost 5 bases and the V segment lost 4 bases, leaving 10 bases of the junction unmatched. The CDR3 protein is CASSPGTATFYGYTF. In DNA, the CDR3 is TGTGCCAGCAGCCCTGGGACAGCGACTTTTTATGGCTACACCTTC.

V is TRBV6-1 and J is TRBJ1-4; no definite D call. The CDR3 has 13 residues. From germline, CDR1 is MNHNS and CDR2 SASEGT. V lost 1 base to trimming and J lost 12 bases, with 12 bases between them. CDR3 residues: CASSEGVGLQLFF. The CDR3 region has the DNA TGTGCCAGCAGTGAAGGGGTAGGACTTCAACTGTTTTTT.

The chain recombines TRBV27 with TRBJ2-5; 9 nucleotides line up with TRBD2. The CDR3 has 16 residues. Germline CDR1 MNHEY, CDR2 SMNVEV (reference sequence). V shed 6 bases, J shed 5 bases, and the junction held 13 bases outside the gene matches. The CDR3 loop is CASSTHPGLAIETQYF. The CDR3 DNA is TGTGCCAGCAGCACCCATCCGGGACTAGCAATTGAGACCCAGTACTTC.